The source of this T cell receptor (beta chain) is a study of post-analysis software for immune sequencing data. Overall study: The disease courses covered relapsing-remitting, secondary progressive and progressive-relapsing multiple sclerosis.

Overall study results and limits: A significant reduction in normalized Chao1 diversity was observed in multiple sclerosis patients versus controls. Several TRBV segments, TRBV5-6, TRBV5-1 and TRBV20-1 among them, were found more frequent in patients than controls. Strong same-batch co-clustering of samples appeared with F measure clustering.

On this clonotype itself: Its specificity is not known.

This CDR3 has 15 residues. V was cut by 4 bases and J by 0 bases, with 11 bases left in between. Germline V gene sequence: CDR1 SGHNT, CDR2 YENEEA. Presence of unique molecular identifiers characterized the TCR beta cDNA libraries. T cells numbering roughly 1 to 10 million gave rise to roughly 550,000 cDNA molecules. TCRdb re-called the PCR reads through MiXCR, storing one row per CDR3 protein. The sample carries hundreds of thousands of distinct CDR3 sequences, 59% recorded once. The rearrangement uses TRBV11-3 and TRBJ2-3; D not resolved. Input material: blood. This clonotype was obtained from a girl aged 2 to 10 with multiple sclerosis. The CDR3 protein is CASSYRPTSTDTQYF. CDR3 nucleotide sequence: TGTGCCAGCAGCTACAGACCGACTAGCACAGATACGCAGTATTTT.